The source of this TCR beta chain is a study of identical twins. This clonotype has ten or more counts. Its antigen is not identified. Unique molecular identifiers were present on the cDNA, and a universal primer site came from template switching. In TCRdb, the 5' RACE reads were re-called with MiXCR into one record per CDR3 protein. The table includes roughly 630,000 distinct CDR3 sequences, under 8.5% detected once. The germline V gene has CDR1 SEHNR and CDR2 FQNEAQ (reference sequence). V dropped 2 bases and J dropped 2 bases, with 10 bases sitting between them. The CDR3 runs 15 residues. Overall study results and limits: The degree of excess twin sharing was weaker in beta out-of-frame sequences. Cross-sectional statistics, not tracking of the same donors, supported the conclusions.

These same records also appear under a second study, on yellow fever vaccine responses in identical twins.

The sequencing input was PBMCs. This sequence was found in a woman younger than 30 in good health. This sequence joins TRBV7-9 and TRBJ1-5; D unresolved. For the CDR3, the DNA is TGTGCCAGCAGCTTAACGGAGCAGCGCAATCAGCCCCAGCATTTT. Translation gives CASSLTEQRNQPQHF.